This T cell receptor beta chain is from a study of blood T cell repertoires in COVID-19. Germline CDR1 and CDR2: MNHNS and SASEGT. The ends were cut back, 3 bases at V and 1 base at J, with 10 bases in the middle. The CDR3 spans 16 residues. Seattle researchers signed up patients amid active infection and tracked them longitudinally. The protocol was immunoSEQ multiplex PCR, while the TCRdb copy is restricted to in-frame clones and leaves out a portion. This sample yields 150,000 or so clones, of which around nine tenths are seen a single time; 9.5% to 12% belongs to the top ten. This sequence originates from a woman in her 70s with COVID-19, enrolled during active disease. The material sequenced was peripheral blood. The rearrangement joins TRBV6-1 to TRBJ2-6; no clear D gene. The CDR3 region is CASSDYRRSGANVLTF. CDR3 nucleotides: TGTGCCAGCAGTGATTACAGACGTTCTGGGGCCAACGTCCTGACTTTC.